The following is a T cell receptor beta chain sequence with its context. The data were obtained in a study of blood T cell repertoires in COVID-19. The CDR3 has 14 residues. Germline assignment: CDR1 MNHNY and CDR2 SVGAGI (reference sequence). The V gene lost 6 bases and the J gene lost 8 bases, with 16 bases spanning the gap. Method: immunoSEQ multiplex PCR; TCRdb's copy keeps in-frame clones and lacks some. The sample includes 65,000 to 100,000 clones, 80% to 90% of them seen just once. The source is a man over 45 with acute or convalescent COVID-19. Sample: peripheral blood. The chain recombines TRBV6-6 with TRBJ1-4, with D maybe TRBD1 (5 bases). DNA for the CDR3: TGTGCCAGCAGAGGACCTCCGCAGGGCGAAAAACTGTTTTTT. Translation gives CASRGPPQGEKLFF.